The T cell receptor beta chain described here comes from a study of T cell responses to AZD1222 COVID-19 vaccine. The assay was immunoSEQ multiplex PCR, and TCRdb's table has in-frame clones only and misses some. The data hold 75,000 to 95,000 clones, with about 88% observed a single time. Concerning this clone itself: Its antigen remains unknown.

General study findings and limits: Possibly, clonal diversity was underestimated; donors were largely white British and included more females.

V lost 2 bases to trimming and J lost 0 bases, with 9 bases between them. The CDR3 length is 15 residues. Germline V CDR1 and CDR2: SGHRS, YFSETQ. This chain links TRBV5-1 with TRBJ2-1; perhaps TRBD1 as D (6 bases). The source material was peripheral blood, sampled on day 0 of AZD1222 vaccination. The clonotype was recovered from an adult in good health. CDR3 amino acids: CASSLGQPSYNEQFF. CDR3 in DNA: TGCGCCAGCAGCTTAGGACAGCCCTCCTACAATGAGCAGTTCTTC.